This entry lists 21 T cell receptor beta chains sequenced from one sample in a study of regulatory T cells in long-lasting Graves disease. TCR beta libraries were built with iRepertoire HTBI primers and Arm-PCR of CDR3 regions. One entry per CDR3 protein, called by TCRdb with MiXCR from the multiplex PCR reads. Of 400,000 to 500,000 distinct CDR3 sequences in the sample, under 15% were seen once. Time point here: newly diagnosed GD, antithyroid drugs for less than 3 months. There was RNA extracted from PBMCs, and the TCR library was made from it. The same data also went into a second study, on T cells in Graves' hyperthyroidism and ophthalmopathy.

Sequenced material: peripheral blood mononuclear cells (PBMCs), taken at new diagnosis, from a patient treated with antithyroid drugs. Receptors originate from a woman younger than 45 with Graves disease.

CDR3 coding DNA: TGTGCCAGCAGTTACAGTCCCAAGAGCTCCTACGAGCAGTACTTC. Protein: CASSYSPKSSYEQYF. The chain combines TRBV6-9 with TRBJ2-7; the D is unclear. This CDR3 spans 15 amino acids. CDR1 and CDR2 (germline): MNHGY, SVAAGI. The ends were cut back, 3 bases at V and 0 bases at J, with 12 bases in the middle.

This clonotype was picked up many times. The rearrangement uses TRBV3-1 and TRBJ2-5, with D possibly matching TRBD2 (6 bases). The CDR3 is 16 amino acids. Trimming shortened V by 0 bases and J by 2 bases, and 13 bases separated the two germline ends. Looked up from germline, CDR1 is LGHDT and CDR2 is YNNKEL (reference sequence). In DNA form, the CDR3 reads TGTGCCAGCAGCCAAGAACCGGGACTCTTTCAAGAGACCCAGTACTTC. It specifies CASSQEPGLFQETQYF.

This clonotype has ten or more counts. The rearrangement joins TRBV6-1 to TRBJ1-5; D gene unclear. CDR3 length equals 14 residues. Trimming removed 0 bases at V and 6 bases at J, with 9 bases between. The germline CDR1 and CDR2 sequences are MNHNS and SASEGT. The CDR3 DNA is TGTGCCAGCAGTGAAGCGCCACGGATTCAGCCCCAGCATTTT. Residues: CASSEAPRIQPQHF.

This clonotype was counted only a few times. The rearrangement links TRBV24-1 to TRBJ2-2; D not resolved. The CDR3 loop spans 12 amino acids. The germline V and J ends were trimmed by 5 bases and 4 bases, with 4 bases remaining between them. Germline-derived CDR1 and CDR2 are KGHDR and SFDVKD. For the CDR3, the DNA is TGTGCCACCAGTGCGGTCACCGGGGAGCTGTTTTTT. It translates to CATSAVTGELFF.

Worth noting for this clonotype: Since a much larger clone is just one base distant, this may be a read error. The V gene is TRBV6-2 or TRBV6-3, the J gene TRBJ1-3; D ambiguous. CDR1 MNHEY and CDR2 SVGEGT come from the germline V gene. CDR3 length equals 16 residues. In DNA form, the CDR3 reads TGTGTCAGCAGTGACGCGTCAGGAGTCTCTGGAAACACCATATATTTT. Protein product: CVSSDASGVSGNTIYF.

About this clonotype itself: Its ends do not fully match the called genes, so a read error is possible. The J gene is TRBJ1-3, the V gene TRBV29-1; D gene unclear. The CDR3 is 14 residues long. The germline gives CDR1 SQVTM, CDR2 ANQGSEA. CDR3 region: CSVGLGQAGDTIYF. The CDR3 nucleotides read TGCAGCGTTGGTTTGGGCCAAGCTGGAGACACCATATATTTT.

This clonotype showed up many times. The chain is built from TRBV2 and TRBJ2-4, with D possibly TRBD2 on 6 matching bases. The germline V gene has CDR1 SNHLY and CDR2 FYNNEI. Trimming took 1 base from V and 10 from J, leaving 11 bases between them. This CDR3 has 13 amino acids. The CDR3 DNA sequence: TGTGCCAGCAGTGAAGGCCGGGAGCTAATTCAGTACTTC. This encodes CASSEGRELIQYF.

This clonotype was observed at least ten times. This rearrangement joins TRBV5-1 to TRBJ2-7; 10 bases are shared with TRBD1. The CDR3 contains 13 residues. Germline assignment: CDR1 SGHRS and CDR2 YFSETQ. The V and J ends lost 5 bases and 3 bases, in that order; junction bases with no gene match: 2. The CDR3 DNA is TGCGCCAGCAGAGACAGGGGGCTCTACGAGCAGTACTTC. Residues: CASRDRGLYEQYF.

This chain links TRBV24-1 with TRBJ2-1; a weak D match, TRBD2 (7 bases). From germline, CDR1 is KGHDR and CDR2 SFDVKD. The V end was cut by 9 bases, the J end by 9 bases, with 14 bases between. The CDR3 runs 12 residues. CDR3 region: CATRGARGEQFF. The CDR3 coding sequence is TGTGCCACCCGGGGGGCGCGGGGTGAGCAGTTCTTC.

This clonotype has only a few counts. The chain recombines TRBV5-6 with TRBJ2-3; D ambiguous. Trimming removed 2 bases from V and 1 base from J, with 11 bases in between. CDR1 is SGHDT, CDR2 YYEEEE, per germline. The CDR3 totals 15 residues. As DNA, the CDR3 is TGTGCCAGCAGCTTTCGGCGAAGTGGCACAGATACGCAGTATTTT. Translated, it gives CASSFRRSGTDTQYF.

The table lists this clonotype with many counts. This sequence joins TRBV20-1 and TRBJ1-2; a possible D gene is TRBD1 (6 bases). Trimming removed 0 bases from V and 4 bases from J, with 12 bases in between. The CDR3 has 14 residues. Germline V gene sequence: CDR1 DFQATT, CDR2 SNEGSKA (reference sequence). CDR3 loop: CSARDFGGGYGYTF. The CDR3 DNA reads TGCAGTGCTAGAGATTTTGGGGGCGGCTATGGCTACACCTTC.

This clonotype was seen at least ten times. The CDR3 loop reads CASGDGKNTEAFF. The CDR3 region has the DNA TGTGCCAGTGGGGACGGCAAGAACACTGAAGCTTTCTTT. The V and J genes are TRBV19 and TRBJ1-1; D might be TRBD1 (5 bases). From germline, CDR1 is LNHDA and CDR2 SQIVND (reference sequence). V was trimmed by 8 bases and J by 1 base, leaving 11 bases between them. There are 13 residues in the CDR3. Looking up the rest from reference TRBV19 and TRBJ1-1 gives the full variable domain: DGGITQSPKYLFRKEGQNVTLSCEQNLNHDAMYWYRQDPGQGLRLIYYSQIVNDFQKGDIAEGYSVSREKKESFPLTVTSAQKNPTAFYLCASGDGKNTEAFFGQGTRLTVV.

This clonotype was seen ten or more times. The V gene is TRBV7-9, the J gene TRBJ2-1, with D possibly called TRBD1 or TRBD2 (6 bases each). From germline, CDR1 is SEHNR and CDR2 FQNEAQ (reference sequence). This CDR3 has 13 amino acids. V was shortened by 7 bases and J by 8 bases, with 15 bases between the two germline ends. The CDR3 DNA reads TGTGCCAGCATCCCCCGGGGGCGGGATGAGCAGTTCTTC. It codes for CASIPRGRDEQFF.

The chain carries TRBV19 and TRBJ2-7; D is unresolved. Between the trimmed V and J ends, which lost 1 base and 6 bases, there was a span of 7 bases. The CDR3 is 12 amino acids. Per the germline V gene, CDR1 is LNHDA and CDR2 is SQIVND (reference sequence). The CDR3: CASSIGGAEQYF. CDR3 in DNA: TGTGCCAGTAGTATAGGTGGTGCCGAGCAGTACTTC.

The rearrangement joins TRBV19 to TRBJ2-2, with 12 bases fitting TRBD2. CDR1 LNHDA and CDR2 SQIVND come from the germline V gene (reference sequence). This CDR3 has 17 residues. The junction had 12 bases not matched to a gene; V was cut back by 9 bases and J by 4 bases. The DNA for the CDR3 is TGTGCCAGCGGACTAGCGGGACTGGGGAGCGGCACCGGGGAGCTGTTTTTT. It codes for CASGLAGLGSGTGELFF.

The gene calls are TRBV9 and TRBJ1-5; the D is unclear. The CDR3 covers 15 residues. The V gene lost 0 bases and the J gene lost 2 bases, with 9 bases spanning the gap. The germline CDR1 and CDR2 sequences are SGDLS and YYNGEE. The DNA for the CDR3 is TGTGCCAGCAGCGTAGGGGTCGGGGGCAATCAGCCCCAGCATTTT. Its protein product is CASSVGVGGNQPQHF.

Many counts were recorded for this clonotype. This chain connects TRBV6-1 to TRBJ2-7; D remains ambiguous. V lost 5 bases to trimming and J lost 2 bases, with 10 bases between them. CDR3 length equals 13 residues. The V gene's germline CDR1 is MNHNS and CDR2 SASEGT. The CDR3 spells CASSPPYTYEQYF. CDR3 in DNA: TGTGCCAGCAGTCCTCCCTACACCTACGAGCAGTACTTC.

This clonotype was picked up a small number of times. J is TRBJ2-6 and V is TRBV6-5, with TRBD2 identical over 11 bases. From germline, CDR1 is MNHEY and CDR2 SVGAGI. CDR3 length equals 18 residues. J lost 0 bases, V lost 4 bases, and 5 bases had no gene match. In DNA, the CDR3 is TGTGCCAGCAGTTCACTAGCGGGAGTTGCCTCTGGGGCCAACGTCCTGACTTTC. Its translation is CASSSLAGVASGANVLTF.

Worth noting for this clonotype: With a far larger clone one base away, a read error is the likely cause. CDR3 coding DNA: TGTGCCAGCAGCTTAGATCGTGGACAGGAGCAGTACTTC. Protein product: CASSLDRGQEQYF. This chain links TRBV11-2 with TRBJ2-5; TRBD1 agrees at 7 bases. The germline CDR1 and CDR2 sequences are SGHAT and FQNNGV. The CDR3 is 13 residues long. The J segment lost 11 bases and the V segment lost 0 bases, leaving 6 bases of the junction unmatched.

This clonotype was seen a few times. The rearrangement joins TRBV29-1 to TRBJ1-5, with TRBD1 identical over 7 bases. Germline loops: CDR1 SQVTM, CDR2 ANQGSEA. Germline trimming cut 5 bases from V and 5 bases from J; bases unmatched to any gene: 6. The CDR3 contains 13 residues. CDR3 sequence reads: CSVKGAPYQPQHF. As DNA, the CDR3 is TGCAGCGTTAAGGGGGCACCCTATCAGCCCCAGCATTTT.

Note on this clonotype: This sequence may be a read error, since a much larger clone differs from it by one base. CDR3 in DNA: TGTGCCAGCAGTTTTTACCGAGGCGCCTACAATGAGCAGTACTTC. Translated, it gives CASSFYRGAYNEQYF. The V and J genes are TRBV6-5 and TRBJ2-5; no clear D gene. The CDR3 totals 15 residues. Germline CDR1 reads MNHEY; CDR2 reads SVGAGI. V lost 4 bases, J lost 11 bases, and 23 bases lay in between.